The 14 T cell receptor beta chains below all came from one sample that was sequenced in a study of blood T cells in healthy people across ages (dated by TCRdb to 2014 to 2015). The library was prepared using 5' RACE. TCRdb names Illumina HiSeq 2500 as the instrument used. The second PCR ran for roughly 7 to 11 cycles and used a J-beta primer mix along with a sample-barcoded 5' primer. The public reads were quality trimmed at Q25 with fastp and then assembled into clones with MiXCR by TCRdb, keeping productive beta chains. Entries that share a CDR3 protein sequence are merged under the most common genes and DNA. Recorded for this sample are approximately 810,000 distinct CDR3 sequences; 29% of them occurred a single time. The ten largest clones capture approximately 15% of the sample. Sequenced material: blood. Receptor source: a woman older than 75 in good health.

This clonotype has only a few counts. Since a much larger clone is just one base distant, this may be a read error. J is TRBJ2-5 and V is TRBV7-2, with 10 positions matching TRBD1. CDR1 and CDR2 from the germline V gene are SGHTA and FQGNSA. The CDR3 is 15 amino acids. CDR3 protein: CAGSSATGGVGTQYF. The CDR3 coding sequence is TGTGCCGGCAGCTCCGCGACAGGGGGCGTAGGGACCCAGTACTTC.

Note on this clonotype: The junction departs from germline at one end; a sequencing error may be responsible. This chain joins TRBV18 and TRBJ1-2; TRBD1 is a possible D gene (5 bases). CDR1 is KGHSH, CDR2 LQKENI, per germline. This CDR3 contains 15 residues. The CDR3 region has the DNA TGTGCCAGCCCACCCTCGACAGTGGCTAACTATGGCTACACCTTC. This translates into CASPPSTVANYGYTF.

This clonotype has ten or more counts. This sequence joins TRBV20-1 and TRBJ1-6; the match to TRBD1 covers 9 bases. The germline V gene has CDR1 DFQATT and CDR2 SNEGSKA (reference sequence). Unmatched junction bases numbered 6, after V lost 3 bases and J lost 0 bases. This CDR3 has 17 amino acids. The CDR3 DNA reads TGCAGTGCTAGGATTGGACAGGGGAGCTCCTATAATTCACCCCTCCACTTT. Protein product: CSARIGQGSSYNSPLHF.

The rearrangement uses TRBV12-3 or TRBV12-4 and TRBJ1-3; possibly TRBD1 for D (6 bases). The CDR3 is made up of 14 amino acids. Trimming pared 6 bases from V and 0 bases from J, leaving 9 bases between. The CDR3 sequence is CASRTGGSGNTIYF. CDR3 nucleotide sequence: TGTGCCAGCAGGACAGGAGGCTCTGGAAACACCATATATTTT.

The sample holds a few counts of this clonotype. CDR3: CASSLFGPQRSYNEQYF. The CDR3 DNA reads as TGTGCCAGCAGTTTATTCGGCCCACAGCGCTCCTACAATGAGCAGTACTTC. This chain joins TRBV27 and TRBJ2-1; D is unclear. The DNA end is more similar to TRBJ2-7, so the J call may be wrong. The CDR3 covers 17 residues. The germline V gene has CDR1 MNHEY and CDR2 SMNVEV (reference sequence).

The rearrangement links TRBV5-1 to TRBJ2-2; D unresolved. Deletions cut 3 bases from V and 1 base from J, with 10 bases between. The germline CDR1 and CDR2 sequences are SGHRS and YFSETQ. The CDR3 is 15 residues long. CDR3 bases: TGCGCCAGCAGCTCCTCGACTGGGAACACCGGGGAGCTGTTTTTT. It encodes CASSSSTGNTGELFF.

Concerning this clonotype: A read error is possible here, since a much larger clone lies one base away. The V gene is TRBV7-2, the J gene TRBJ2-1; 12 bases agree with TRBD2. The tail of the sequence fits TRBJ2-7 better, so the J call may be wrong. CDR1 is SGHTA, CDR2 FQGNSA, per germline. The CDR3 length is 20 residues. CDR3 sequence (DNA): TGTGCCAGCAGCTTGGACCCCGGACTAGCGGGGTTGGACTCCTACAATGAGCAGTACTTC. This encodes CASSLDPGLAGLDSYNEQYF.

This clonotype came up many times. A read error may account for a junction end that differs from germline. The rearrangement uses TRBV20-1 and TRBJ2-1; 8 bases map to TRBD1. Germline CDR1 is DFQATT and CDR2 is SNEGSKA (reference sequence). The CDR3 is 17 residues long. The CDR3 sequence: CSARGLGQGNSYNEQFF. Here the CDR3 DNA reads TGCAGTGCCAGAGGGCTCGGACAGGGAAATTCCTACAATGAGCAGTTCTTC.

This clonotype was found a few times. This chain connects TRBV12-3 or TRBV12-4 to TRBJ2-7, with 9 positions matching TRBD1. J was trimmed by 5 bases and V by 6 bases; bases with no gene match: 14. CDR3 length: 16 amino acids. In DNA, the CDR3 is TGTGCCAGCAGCAATACGATACAGGGGGCGTTCAACGAGCAGTACTTC. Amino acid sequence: CASSNTIQGAFNEQYF.

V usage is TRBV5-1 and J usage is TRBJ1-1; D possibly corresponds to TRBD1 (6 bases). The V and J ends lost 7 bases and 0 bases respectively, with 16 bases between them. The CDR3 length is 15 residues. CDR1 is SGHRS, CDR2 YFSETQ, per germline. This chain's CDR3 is CASQRGGAVNTEAFF. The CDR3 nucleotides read TGCGCCAGCCAAAGAGGGGGGGCGGTGAACACTGAAGCTTTCTTT. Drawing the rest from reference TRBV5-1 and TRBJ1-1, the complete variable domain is KAGVTQTPRYLIKTRGQQVTLSCSPISGHRSVSWYQQTPGQGLQFLFEYFSETQRNKGNFPGRFSGRQFSNSRSEMNVSTLELGDSALYLCASQRGGAVNTEAFFGQGTRLTVV.

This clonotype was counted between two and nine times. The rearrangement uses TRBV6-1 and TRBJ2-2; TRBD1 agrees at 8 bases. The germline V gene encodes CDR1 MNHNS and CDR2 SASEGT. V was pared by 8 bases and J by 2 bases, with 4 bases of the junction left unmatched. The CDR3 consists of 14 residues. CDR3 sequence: CASSTGANTGELFF. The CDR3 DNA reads TGTGCCAGCTCGACAGGGGCTAACACCGGGGAGCTGTTTTTT.

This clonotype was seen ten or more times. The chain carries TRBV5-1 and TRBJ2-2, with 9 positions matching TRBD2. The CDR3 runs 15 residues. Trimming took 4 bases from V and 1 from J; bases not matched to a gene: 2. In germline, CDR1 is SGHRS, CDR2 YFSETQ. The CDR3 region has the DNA TGCGCCAGCAGCGGTAGCGGGGGGAACACCGGGGAGCTGTTTTTT. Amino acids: CASSGSGGNTGELFF.

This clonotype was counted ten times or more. In DNA, the CDR3 is TGTGCCAGCAGCGGTACCCTTGGGATTGGGGGGGGACGGAATGAGCAGTTCTTC. The encoded protein is CASSGTLGIGGGRNEQFF. The chain recombines TRBV12-3 or TRBV12-4 with TRBJ2-1; 7 nucleotides agree with TRBD2. The CDR3 runs to 18 residues. V lost 6 bases, J lost 7 bases, and 21 bases stayed unmatched.

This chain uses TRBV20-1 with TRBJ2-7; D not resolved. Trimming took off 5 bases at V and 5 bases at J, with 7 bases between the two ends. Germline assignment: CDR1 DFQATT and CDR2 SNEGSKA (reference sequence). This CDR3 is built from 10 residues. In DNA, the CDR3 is TGCAGTGCTGTGGCCCACGAGCAGTACTTC. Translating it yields CSAVAHEQYF.